This is a list of T cell receptor beta chains from one sample in a study of OX40 agonist ivuxolimab in advanced cancers. TCRdb's copy holds only in-frame clones and misses some; the assay was immunoSEQ multiplex PCR. The sample has 35,000 to 40,000 clones; 84% are singletons. The starting material was CD4+ or CD8+ T cells sorted from blood, obtained in a trial of the OX40 agonist ivuxolimab. These receptors all stem from an adult with an advanced solid tumor such as melanoma, head and neck, liver or kidney cancer. Each CDR3 is given with its conserved first and last residue. A D gene is named only where the DNA matches it firmly. The listing skips clone size in some rows; elsewhere it reads once, few, many or a size class.

v_call	clone_size	j_call	d_call	cdr3_nt	cdr3_aa
TRBV27	-	TRBJ2-7	-	TGTGCCAGCAGTGACTCTAATCTCTACGAGCAGTACTTC	CASSDSNLYEQYF
TRBV5-4	-	TRBJ2-3	TRBD1	TGTGCCAGCAGGCAGCAGGGGGTTGCCCTAACAGATACGCAGTATTTT	CASRQQGVALTDTQYF
TRBV19	-	TRBJ2-7	-	TGTGCCAGTAGTATATCCGGGAGCGGCAGAACTCTCTACGAGCAGTACTTC	CASSISGSGRTLYEQYF
TRBV29-1	-	TRBJ1-1	-	TGCAGCGTTGAGGGGAACACTGAAGCTTTCTTT	CSVEGNTEAFF
TRBV28	few	TRBJ1-5	TRBD1	TGTGCCAGCAGTCCCGGGACAGGTTTCGGTCAGCCCCAGCATTTT	CASSPGTGFGQPQHF
TRBV28	-	TRBJ2-1	-	TGTGCCAGCAGCCGGGGACTGGACTCCTACAATGAGCAGTTCTTC	CASSRGLDSYNEQFF
TRBV14	-	TRBJ2-1	-	TGTGCCAGCAGCCAAGATAGTATAGGCGGGAAGGATGAGCAGTTCTTC	CASSQDSIGGKDEQFF
TRBV6-1	-	TRBJ2-1	TRBD1	TGTGCCAGCTCTACAGGGGGCACCTACAATGAGCAGTTCTTC	CASSTGGTYNEQFF
TRBV7-6	-	TRBJ2-1	TRBD2	TGTGCCAGCAGCCCAACCGGGACTACGTACAATGAGCAGTTCTTC	CASSPTGTTYNEQFF
TRBV6-1	-	TRBJ2-6	-	TGTGCCAGCAGTGAACTAGGGAGCTCTGGGGCCAACGTCCTGACTTTC	CASSELGSSGANVLTF
TRBV5-1	-	TRBJ2-7	TRBD1	TGCGCCAGCAGCTTCACCGGGACAGGGGGTCCAGTAAAGACCTACGAGCAGTACTTC	CASSFTGTGGPVKTYEQYF
TRBV30	-	TRBJ1-2	-	TGTGCCTGGACCCTCGCACGTATGGAGGACTACACCTTC	CAWTLARMEDYTF
TRBV5-4	-	TRBJ1-1	-	TGTGCCAGCAGCTTGGGGGCAGGTATGAACACTGAAGCTTTCTTT	CASSLGAGMNTEAFF
TRBV6-1	-	TRBJ1-2	TRBD1	TGTGCCAGCAGGATAGGACAGGGAGTTAACTATGGCTACACCTTC	CASRIGQGVNYGYTF